Each of the 2 T cell receptor beta chains below was sequenced from the same sample in a study of blood T cell repertoires in COVID-19. The repertoire was sequenced with immunoSEQ multiplex PCR; TCRdb's copy has only in-frame clones and lacks some. The sample contains approximately 140,000 clones, around 88% of which appear only once. The sequenced sample was peripheral blood. The source of these receptors is a man in his fifties or sixties with active or convalescent COVID-19.

Here the CDR3 DNA reads TGTGCCAGCAGCGCCACAGGGGAGCAGTACTTC. This encodes CASSATGEQYF. This sequence joins TRBV9 and TRBJ2-7; TRBD1 might be the D (6 bases). Germline CDR1 and CDR2: SGDLS and YYNGEE. V lost 3 bases to trimming and J lost 7 bases, with 8 bases between them. The CDR3 consists of 11 residues.

This chain connects TRBV11-3 to TRBJ2-1; 10 bases are shared with TRBD2. CDR3 length: 16 amino acids. Trimming cost V 5 bases and J 10 bases; bases outside gene matches: 14. The germline gives CDR1 SGHNT, CDR2 YENEEA. The DNA of the CDR3 is TGTGCCAGCAGCCCGGGGAGCGGGGGGGCCCTCAACGAGCAGTTCTTC. Its protein product is CASSPGSGGALNEQFF.